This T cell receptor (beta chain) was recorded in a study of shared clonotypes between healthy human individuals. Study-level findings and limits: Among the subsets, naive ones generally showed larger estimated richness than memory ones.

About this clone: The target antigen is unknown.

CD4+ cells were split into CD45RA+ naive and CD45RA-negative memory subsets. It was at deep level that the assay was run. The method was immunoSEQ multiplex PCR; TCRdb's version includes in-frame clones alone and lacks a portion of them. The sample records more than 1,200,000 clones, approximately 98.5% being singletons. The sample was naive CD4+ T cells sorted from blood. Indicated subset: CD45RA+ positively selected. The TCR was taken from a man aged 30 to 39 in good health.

The DNA for the CDR3 is TGCGCCAGCAGCTTGGCTCAGGGGGAAGGCTACACCTTC. The encoded protein is CASSLAQGEGYTF. This chain links TRBV5-1 with TRBJ1-2; 7 nucleotides line up with TRBD1. The CDR3 is 13 amino acids. Germline trimming cut 0 bases from V and 8 bases from J; bases unmatched to any gene: 4. In germline, CDR1 is SGHRS, CDR2 YFSETQ.